The rows below give T cell receptor beta chains drawn from one sample of a study of T cell repertoires in cytomegalovirus infection. Antigens for these TCRs are unknown. Via MiXCR, TCRdb re-called the reads, giving one row per CDR3 protein. The sample comprises over 120,000 distinct CDR3 sequences, over 30% of which are singletons, and roughly 47% rests with the top ten. Source: CD8+ T cells from cultured PBMCs, taken from culture after CMV antigen stimulation. The receptors were sampled from a human donor in good health (CMV status not recorded). Some clones in this sample may be carry-over from other donors' samples. CDR3s leave out the opening cysteine and the closing phenylalanine or tryptophan. Where a row states a size, it is once, few, many or the class of an expanded clone; other rows omit it.

v_gene: TRBV7-2
abundance: .
CDR3aa: ASSEGTSGLTQY

v_gene: TRBV12-3/TRBV12-4
abundance: .
CDR3aa: ASSSAGETQY

v_gene: TRBV19
abundance: .
CDR3aa: ASSVGSGSHNEQF

v_gene: TRBV6-5
abundance: once
CDR3aa: ASSLPSLATGELF

v_gene: TRBV7-9
abundance: many
CDR3aa: ASSLGTAYEQY

v_gene: TRBV11-1
abundance: .
CDR3aa: ASSLAGTVTSYEQY

v_gene: TRBV7-6
abundance: .
CDR3aa: ASSPGSQNTEAF

v_gene: TRBV5-5
abundance: few
CDR3aa: ASSLVQGYEQY

v_gene: TRBV7-8
abundance: .
CDR3aa: ATGDRARQPQH

v_gene: TRBV28
abundance: many
CDR3aa: ASSSTGGTGETQY

v_gene: TRBV2
abundance: .
CDR3aa: ASSDVAGT

v_gene: TRBV7-8
abundance: .
CDR3aa: ASSFSLSSYEQY

v_gene: TRBV12-3/TRBV12-4
abundance: .
CDR3aa: ASNTGGNEQF

v_gene: TRBV7-9
abundance: many
CDR3aa: ATRDRVNTEAF

v_gene: TRBV29-1
abundance: .
CDR3aa: SVGTLRERANYGYT

v_gene: TRBV7-2
abundance: .
CDR3aa: ASSVTDGYYGYT

v_gene: TRBV7-8
abundance: few
CDR3aa: ASSLGSDEKLF

v_gene: TRBV19
abundance: .
CDR3aa: ASSIMYPGQGLSEQF

v_gene: TRBV11-1
abundance: .
CDR3aa: ASSPQVSSTDTQY

v_gene: TRBV11-2
abundance: .
CDR3aa: ASGLFRGEETQY

v_gene: TRBV20-1
abundance: few
CDR3aa: SARAFTPGEEGYT

v_gene: TRBV4-1
abundance: many
CDR3aa: ASSLDQGHAYEQY

v_gene: TRBV19
abundance: .
CDR3aa: ASSMGPNEQF

v_gene: TRBV10-3
abundance: .
CDR3aa: AISEVQGASNQPQH

v_gene: TRBV27
abundance: .
CDR3aa: SSSQSKGNTIY

v_gene: TRBV27
abundance: once
CDR3aa: ASSYRGLNTEAF